The sample holds a few counts of the clone carrying this TCR beta chain. Its antigen is undetermined. Excluded were patients with other autoimmune diseases, uncontrolled infections, pregnancy or lactation. These data belong to a study of Graves' ophthalmopathy and Graves' hyperthyroidism. For the study at large: The authors defined stable hyperthyroidism as no ophthalmopathy within 18 months of follow-up.

Study outcomes and limitations: The model reached 70% to 71% sensitivity and around 74% specificity for predicting ophthalmopathy progression.

The TCR beta CDR3 regions underwent amplification from RNA transcripts. A first-round RT-PCR used HTBI primers, followed by a second-round multiplex PCR. MiXCR, applied by TCRdb to the multiplex PCR reads, yields one record per CDR3 protein. Among around 1.1 million distinct CDR3 sequences listed, less than 45% were seen once. CDR1 is LNHNV and CDR2 is YYDKDF in the germline V gene (reference sequence). This CDR3 contains 12 residues. The V end lost 0 bases, the J end lost 8 bases, and 7 bases lay between the germline ends. This clonotype was sampled from an adult man with Graves' hyperthyroidism. Sequenced input: peripheral blood or thyroid tissue (not recorded which). The gene calls are TRBV15 and TRBJ1-1; a weak D match, TRBD1 (5 bases). Here the CDR3 DNA reads TGTGCCACCAGCAGAGAGCAGGGCGAAGCTTTCTTT. This sequence encodes CATSREQGEAFF.